These T cell receptor beta chains were read from a single sample in a study of cytomegalovirus exposure and HLA in healthy donors. Sequenced by immunoSEQ multiplex PCR; TCRdb stores in-frame clones only, minus some. The table has roughly 110,000 clones, 71% seen once. Sequenced sample: PBMCs. The origin of the receptors is a female donor in good health and CMV-seronegative. Each CDR3 is given with its conserved first and last residue. The D gene is left open where the match is weak. A row's size may be missing; if present it is once, few, many or a size class.

v_gene	j_gene	abundance	d_gene	CDR3nt	CDR3aa
TRBV11-3	TRBJ2-1	few	.	TGTGCCAGCAGCTTGGGACTGGCACCCAATGAGCAGTTCTTC	CASSLGLAPNEQFF
TRBV9	TRBJ1-1	.	TRBD1	TGTGCCAGCAGCCTCCAACCGGGACAGGGTGAAGCTTTCTTT	CASSLQPGQGEAFF
TRBV27	TRBJ2-3	.	.	TGTGCCAGCAGTTTATTCCAACACACAGATACGCAGTATTTT	CASSLFQHTDTQYF
TRBV29-1	TRBJ1-2	.	.	TGCAGCGTTGCCCAGTTGTCTAACTATGGCTACACCTTC	CSVAQLSNYGYTF
TRBV7-2	TRBJ2-1	.	.	TGTGCCAGCAGCCCCCAAGGACAGAGACTGGATGAGCAGTTCTTC	CASSPQGQRLDEQFF
TRBV29-1	TRBJ2-1	.	.	TGCAGCGTTGGGCCCAGGTACAATGAGCAGTTCTTC	CSVGPRYNEQFF
TRBV28	TRBJ2-7	.	TRBD2	TGTGCCAGCAGTTTGTCACTAGCGGGACTCGAGCAGTACTTC	CASSLSLAGLEQYF
TRBV13	TRBJ2-2	.	.	TGTGCCAGCAGCCCTCCGGAGCCCGGGGAGCTGTTTTTT	CASSPPEPGELFF
TRBV5-6	TRBJ2-7	.	TRBD1	TGTGCCAGCAGCTTGACCCAGGGGGCGGGAGAGCAGTACTTC	CASSLTQGAGEQYF
TRBV28	TRBJ1-2	.	.	TGTGCCAGCAGTTTACCGTTCGGGTCGCTTGGCTACACCTTC	CASSLPFGSLGYTF
TRBV28	TRBJ2-3	.	TRBD1	TGTGCCAGCAGTGGTTGGACAGGGCCAGATACGCAGTATTTT	CASSGWTGPDTQYF
TRBV5-4	TRBJ2-3	few	TRBD1	TGTGCCAGCAGCGCCGACAGGGGGACAGATACGCAGTATTTT	CASSADRGTDTQYF
TRBV6-1	TRBJ2-7	.	TRBD1	TGTGCCGGGGGGGGACAGGGTGTGGGGTACGAGCAGTACTTC	CAGGGQGVGYEQYF
TRBV28	TRBJ2-7	.	.	TGTGCCAGCACCCCCCCTGGCAGGGTCTACGAGCAGTACTTC	CASTPPGRVYEQYF
TRBV7-3	TRBJ1-5	.	.	TGTGCCAGCAGCCCTTCCCCCAATCAGCCCCAGCATTTT	CASSPSPNQPQHF
TRBV21-1	TRBJ2-5	.	.	TGTGCCAGCCTAAGAGTTATAGAGGGACTAGCGGTCAAAGAGACCCAGTACTTC	CASLRVIEGLAVKETQYF
TRBV5-1	TRBJ1-1	.	TRBD1	TGCGCCAGCAGCCCGGGACAGGGGGGCCACACTGAAGCTTTCTTT	CASSPGQGGHTEAFF
TRBV14	TRBJ2-5	once	.	TGTGCCAGCAGCCAAGAACGGACATCGATCTTTCAAGAGACCCAGTACTTC	CASSQERTSIFQETQYF
TRBV4-1	TRBJ2-3	.	.	TGCGCCAGCAGCCTCACCGGCGGCCAGAACACAGATACGCAGTATTTT	CASSLTGGQNTDTQYF
TRBV15	TRBJ1-2	.	.	TGTGCCACCAGCAGAGATGCAGCTAACTATGGCTACACCTTC	CATSRDAANYGYTF
TRBV4-2	TRBJ1-1	few	.	TGTGCCAGCAGCCAGGGAGGGAGGGAAGCTTTCTTT	CASSQGGREAFF
TRBV28	TRBJ1-2	.	.	TGTGCCAGCAGTTTAACGAGGGGGATCTACTCTGGCTACACCTTC	CASSLTRGIYSGYTF
TRBV9	TRBJ2-1	.	TRBD2	TGTGCCAGCAGCGGCCAAGCGGGAGTGGACGCTGAGCAGTTCTTC	CASSGQAGVDAEQFF
TRBV6-5	TRBJ2-5	.	.	TGTGCCAGCAGTTCCCCCGGGGAAGAGACCCAGTACTTC	CASSSPGEETQYF
TRBV7-2	TRBJ1-1	.	.	TGTGCCAGCAGCTTAGGTCCGTCTCCGGACACTGAAGCTTTCTTT	CASSLGPSPDTEAFF
TRBV9	TRBJ1-2	once	.	TGTGCCAGCAGCGTAGGGCAGAAACAGGGAACCGGCTACACCTTC	CASSVGQKQGTGYTF
TRBV7-3	TRBJ2-1	.	TRBD2	TGTGCCAGCAGCTTTAGCGGGAGTCCCTACAATGAGCAGTTCTTC	CASSFSGSPYNEQFF
TRBV7-2	TRBJ2-3	.	.	TGTGCCAGCAGATTTAGCGGAGATACGCAGTATTTT	CASRFSGDTQYF
TRBV13	TRBJ2-3	.	TRBD2	TGTGCCAGCACCCCAACCCCGGCGGGAGATCGTACAGATACGCAGTATTTT	CASTPTPAGDRTDTQYF
TRBV5-1	TRBJ2-1	.	.	TGCGCCAGCAGCCTGGGGCACGTAGCGACTTACAATGAGCAGTTCTTC	CASSLGHVATYNEQFF
TRBV29-1	TRBJ2-7	.	.	TGCAGCGTTGTTCGGGGGAACTCCTACGAGCAGTACTTC	CSVVRGNSYEQYF